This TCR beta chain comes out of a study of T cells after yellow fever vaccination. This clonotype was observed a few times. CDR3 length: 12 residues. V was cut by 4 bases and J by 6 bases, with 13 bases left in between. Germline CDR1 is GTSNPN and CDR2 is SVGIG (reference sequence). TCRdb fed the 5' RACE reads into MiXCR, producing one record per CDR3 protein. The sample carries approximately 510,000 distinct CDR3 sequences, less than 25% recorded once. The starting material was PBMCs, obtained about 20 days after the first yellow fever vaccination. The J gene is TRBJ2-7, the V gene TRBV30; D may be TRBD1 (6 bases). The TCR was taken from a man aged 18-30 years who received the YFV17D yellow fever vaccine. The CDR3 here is CAWMGASIEQYF. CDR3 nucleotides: TGTGCCTGGATGGGGGCGAGCATCGAGCAGTACTTC.